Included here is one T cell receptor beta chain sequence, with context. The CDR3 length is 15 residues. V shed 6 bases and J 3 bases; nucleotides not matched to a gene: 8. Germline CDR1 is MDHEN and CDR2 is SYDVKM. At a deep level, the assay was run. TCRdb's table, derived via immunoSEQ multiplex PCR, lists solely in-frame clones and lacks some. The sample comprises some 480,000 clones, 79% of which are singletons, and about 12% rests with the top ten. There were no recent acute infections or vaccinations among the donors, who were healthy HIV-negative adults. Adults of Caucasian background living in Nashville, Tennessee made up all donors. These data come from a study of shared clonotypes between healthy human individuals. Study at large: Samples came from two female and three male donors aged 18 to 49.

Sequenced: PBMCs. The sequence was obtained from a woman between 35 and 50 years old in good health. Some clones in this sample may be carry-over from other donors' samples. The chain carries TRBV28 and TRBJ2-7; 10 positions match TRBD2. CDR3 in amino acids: CASRSAGGPVYEQYF. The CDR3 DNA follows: TGTGCCAGCAGATCAGCGGGAGGGCCTGTCTACGAGCAGTACTTC.